This T cell receptor beta chain appears in the sequencing data of a study of blood T cell repertoires in COVID-19. Across the study: Specimens from acute and convalescent COVID-19 originated in the United States, Italy and Spain. Sources were T cells, B-cell-depleted T cells, or PBMCs; the material itself was cDNA or gDNA.

Patients in Seattle were enrolled during active infection, then followed longitudinally. Per the study methods: The assay estimated nucleated cells by amplifying reference gene primers. This table comes from immunoSEQ multiplex PCR, and its TCRdb copy is limited to in-frame clones, with some not included. V and J calls and clone size are given by that table; D and trimming were obtained from the DNA. The sample has under 200,000 clones, 70% to 90% seen once. Material: peripheral blood. The clonotype comes from a woman in her 50s with COVID-19, enrolled during active disease.

The CDR3 nucleotides are TGTGCCTGGGGAGGTAGAGACTATTACGAGCAGTACTTC. It yields the protein CAWGGRDYYEQYF. The gene calls are TRBV30 and TRBJ2-7, with a possible D match to TRBD2 (5 bases). Trimming left V 5 bases short and J 4 bases short, with 15 bases between. This CDR3 comprises 13 residues. Germline CDR1 is GTSNPN and CDR2 is SVGIG (reference sequence).